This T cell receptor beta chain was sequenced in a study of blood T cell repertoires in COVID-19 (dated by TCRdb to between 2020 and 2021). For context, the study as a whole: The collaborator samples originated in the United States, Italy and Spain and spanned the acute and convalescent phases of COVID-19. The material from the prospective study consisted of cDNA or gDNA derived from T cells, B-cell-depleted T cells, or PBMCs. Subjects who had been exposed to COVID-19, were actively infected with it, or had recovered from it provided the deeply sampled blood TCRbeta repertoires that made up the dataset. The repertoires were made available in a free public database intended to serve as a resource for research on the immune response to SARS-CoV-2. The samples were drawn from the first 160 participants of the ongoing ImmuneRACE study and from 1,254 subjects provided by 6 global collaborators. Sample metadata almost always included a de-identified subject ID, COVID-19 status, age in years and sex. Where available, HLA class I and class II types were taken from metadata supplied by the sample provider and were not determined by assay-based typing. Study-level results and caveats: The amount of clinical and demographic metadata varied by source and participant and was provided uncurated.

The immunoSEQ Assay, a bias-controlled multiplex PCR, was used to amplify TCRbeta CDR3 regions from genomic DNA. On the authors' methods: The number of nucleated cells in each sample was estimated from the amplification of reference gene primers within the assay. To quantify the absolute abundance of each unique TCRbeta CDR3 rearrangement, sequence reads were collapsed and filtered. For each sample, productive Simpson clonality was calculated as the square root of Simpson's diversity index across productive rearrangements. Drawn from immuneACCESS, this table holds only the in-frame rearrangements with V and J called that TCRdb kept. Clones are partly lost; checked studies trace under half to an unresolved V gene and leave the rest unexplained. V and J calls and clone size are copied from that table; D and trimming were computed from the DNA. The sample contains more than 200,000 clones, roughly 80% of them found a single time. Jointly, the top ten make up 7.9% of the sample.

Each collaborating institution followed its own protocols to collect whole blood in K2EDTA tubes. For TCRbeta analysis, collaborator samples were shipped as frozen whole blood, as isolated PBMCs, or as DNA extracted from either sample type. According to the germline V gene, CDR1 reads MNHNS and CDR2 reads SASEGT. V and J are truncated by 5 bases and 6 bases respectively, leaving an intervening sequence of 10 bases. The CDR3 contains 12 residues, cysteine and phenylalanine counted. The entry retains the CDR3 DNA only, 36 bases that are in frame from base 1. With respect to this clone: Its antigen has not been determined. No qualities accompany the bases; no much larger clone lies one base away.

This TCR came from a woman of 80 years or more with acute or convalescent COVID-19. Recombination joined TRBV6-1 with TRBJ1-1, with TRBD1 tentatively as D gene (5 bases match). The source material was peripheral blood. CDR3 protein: CASSSQGAEAFF. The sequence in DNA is TGTGCCAGCAGTTCCCAGGGCGCTGAAGCTTTCTTT.